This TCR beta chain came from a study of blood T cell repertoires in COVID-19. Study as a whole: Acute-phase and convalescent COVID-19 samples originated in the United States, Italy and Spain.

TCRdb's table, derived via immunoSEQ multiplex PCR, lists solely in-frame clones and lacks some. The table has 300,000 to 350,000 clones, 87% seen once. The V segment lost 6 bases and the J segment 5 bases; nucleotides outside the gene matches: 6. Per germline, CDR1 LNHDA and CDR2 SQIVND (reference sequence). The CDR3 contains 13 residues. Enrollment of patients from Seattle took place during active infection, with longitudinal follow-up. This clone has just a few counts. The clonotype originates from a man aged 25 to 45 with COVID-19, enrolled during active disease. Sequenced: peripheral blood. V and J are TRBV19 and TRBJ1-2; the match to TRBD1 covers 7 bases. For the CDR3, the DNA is TGTGCCAGTAGACCGGACAGGTTATATGGCTACACCTTC. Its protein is CASRPDRLYGYTF.